This T cell receptor beta chain emerged from a study of OX40 agonist ivuxolimab in advanced cancers. Study information: Hepatocellular carcinoma, melanoma, renal cell or head and neck cancer affected the dose-escalation patients.

Repertoires were generated with immunoSEQ multiplex PCR, while TCRdb's copy carries only in-frame clones and drops some. The table lists 35,000 to 45,000 clones, 82% of them singletons. Study outcomes and limitations: Certain nonresponders likewise exhibited a low normalized T-cell clonal expansion. Researchers report that CD8+ T cells had, on average, more expanded clones than CD4+. The study found among the lowest clonal expansion in partial responders at 0.1-3.0 mg/kg.

Remarks on this clone: Its antigen is currently unknown.

The source was CD4+ or CD8+ T cells sorted from blood, collected in a trial of the OX40 agonist ivuxolimab. The sequence was collected from an adult with an advanced solid tumor such as melanoma, head and neck, liver or kidney cancer.

As DNA, the CDR3 is TGTGCCAGTAGTATAGGAAGACTAGCGGGGGAGACCCAGTACTTC. This encodes CASSIGRLAGETQYF. The J gene is TRBJ2-5, the V gene TRBV19, with 11 bases that match TRBD2. Trimming removed 1 base from V and 5 bases from J; junction bases left unmatched: 3. The CDR3 has 15 amino acids. Germline values: CDR1 LNHDA, CDR2 SQIVND (reference sequence).